This TCR beta chain was captured by sequencing in a study of CD8+ T cells in alopecia areata. After isolation, RNA underwent reverse transcription to generate cDNA as the sequencing template. The protocol was immunoSEQ multiplex PCR, while the TCRdb copy is restricted to in-frame clones and leaves out a portion. Among approximately 110,000 clones listed, around 53% were seen once. Described treatment: oral pan-JAK inhibitor, 5-10 mg twice daily. Samples from alopecia areata patients were lesional scalp punch biopsies and peripheral blood. As regards this clone: Its antigen is as yet unknown.

Study-wide findings and caveats: In scalp and blood during tofacitinib, many expanded lesional clones persisted. In scalp samples, resident alphabeta T cells of normal skin are also sequenced. Relative to mice, TCR sharing across patients was less clear, a difference possibly HLA-related.

The CDR3 has 14 residues. V lost 5 bases, J lost 1 base, and 12 bases lay in between. Germline V lookup: CDR1 SGHRS, CDR2 YFSETQ. This TCR was recovered from a human donor with alopecia areata. The rearrangement uses TRBV5-1 and TRBJ1-1; D may be TRBD1 (5 bases). The specimen comprised CD8+ T cells sorted from blood, sampled at week 24, from a patient treated with tofacitinib. This CDR3 is CASRARTPNTEAFF. The CDR3 nucleotides read TGCGCCAGCAGAGCTAGGACACCGAACACTGAAGCTTTCTTT.